Listed here are 21 T cell receptor beta chains from one sample, sequenced in a study of blood T cell repertoires in COVID-19. The assay was immunoSEQ multiplex PCR, and TCRdb's table has in-frame clones only and misses some. The table records over 150,000 clones, approximately 79% of them present only once. Sequencing used PBMCs or T cells enriched from blood (not recorded which). The receptors were gathered from a woman aged 70 to 79 in a cohort exposed to, infected with or recovered from COVID-19 (not recorded which).

The genes are TRBV10-2 and TRBJ1-3, with a tentative D call TRBD1 (6 bases). Germline CDR1 reads WSHSY; CDR2 reads SAAADI. The length of the CDR3 is 13 residues. With 6 bases removed from V and 3 bases from J, the gap between germline ends came to 9 bases. The CDR3 DNA reads TGCGCCAGCAGACAGGGACGTGGAAACACCATATATTTT. The encoded protein is CASRQGRGNTIYF.

This clone was observed a single time. The V call is TRBV7-2, the J call TRBJ2-1; the D gene is possibly TRBD1 (5 bases). Germline loops: CDR1 SGHTA, CDR2 FQGNSA. The CDR3 sequence is 13 residues long. V lost 1 base and J lost 7, with 8 bases in between. This chain's CDR3 is CASSLGGENEQFF. In nucleotides, the CDR3 is TGTGCCAGCAGCTTAGGGGGCGAAAATGAGCAGTTCTTC.

J is TRBJ2-1 and V is TRBV7-9; 7 nucleotides agree with TRBD1. CDR1 and CDR2 (germline): SEHNR, FQNEAQ (reference sequence). The CDR3 length is 15 residues. V trimming: 8 bases; J trimming: 0 bases; junction bases outside the gene matches: 7. As DNA, the CDR3 is TGTGCCAGCCAGAACAGGGGAAGCTCCTACAATGAGCAGTTCTTC. Translating gives CASQNRGSSYNEQFF.

The rearrangement joins TRBV5-1 to TRBJ1-2, with D perhaps TRBD1 (6 bases). This CDR3 region has 13 residues. Trimming left V 1 base short and J 5 bases short, with 9 bases between. Germline lookup yields CDR1 SGHRS and CDR2 YFSETQ. The CDR3 is CASSLLGQYGYTF. The CDR3 bases are TGCGCCAGCAGCTTGCTCGGACAGTATGGCTACACCTTC.

The J gene is TRBJ1-5, the V gene TRBV19; D might be TRBD1 (5 bases). Germline lookup yields CDR1 LNHDA and CDR2 SQIVND (reference sequence). The V and J ends lost 8 bases and 8 bases respectively, with 22 bases between them. The CDR3 consists of 15 residues. The CDR3 loop reads CASGNGGGTREPQHF. DNA for the CDR3: TGTGCCAGTGGCAACGGAGGAGGGACCAGGGAGCCCCAGCATTTT.

This chain joins TRBV7-8 and TRBJ1-5; D not resolved. Looked up from germline, CDR1 is SGHVS and CDR2 is FQNEAQ. V was clipped by 5 bases and J by 6 bases, with 14 bases between them. The CDR3 is made up of 14 amino acids. The CDR3 nucleotides read TGTGCCAGCAGCCTCTACGGGGTAGGTCAGCCCCAGCATTTT. Residues: CASSLYGVGQPQHF.

The genes are TRBV6-2 or TRBV6-3 and TRBJ2-1, with 9 positions matching TRBD1. CDR3 length: 19 residues. The V and J ends lost 5 bases and 5 bases, in that order; junction bases with no gene match: 19. Germline CDR1 is MNHEY and CDR2 is SVGEGT. CDR3: CASSAFFTGGQAPDNEQFF. CDR3 in DNA: TGTGCCAGCAGTGCCTTTTTTACAGGGGGCCAAGCTCCCGACAATGAGCAGTTCTTC.

This chain uses TRBV27 with TRBJ2-3, with D possibly matching TRBD2 (6 bases). The CDR3 is 13 amino acids. Trimming cost V 2 bases and J 4 bases, with 7 bases left between them. Germline-derived CDR1 and CDR2 are MNHEY and SMNVEV (reference sequence). This CDR3 is CASSLRGSDTQYF. CDR3 DNA sequence: TGTGCCAGCAGTTTACGGGGGTCAGATACGCAGTATTTT.

This clone appeared a single time. This chain links TRBV28 with TRBJ2-1; 7 nucleotides line up with TRBD2. This CDR3 comprises 14 residues. V dropped 6 bases and J dropped 4; count of bases not matched to a gene: 6. The germline CDR1 and CDR2 sequences are MDHEN and SYDVKM. The CDR3 is CASRLASGYNEQFF. The DNA of the CDR3 is TGTGCCAGCAGACTAGCTAGCGGATACAATGAGCAGTTCTTC.

This sequence joins TRBV6-2 or TRBV6-3 and TRBJ2-1, with D possibly being TRBD2 (5 bases). V was cut by 4 bases and J by 0 bases, with 22 bases left in between. The CDR3 has 19 residues. CDR1 is MNHEY, CDR2 SVGEGT, per germline. CDR3 nucleotide sequence: TGTGCCAGCAGTTTCATTCTAGGGATGGTAGCGAGCTCCTACAATGAGCAGTTCTTC. Translated, it gives CASSFILGMVASSYNEQFF.

There are a few counts of this clone. The V and J genes are TRBV6-4 and TRBJ1-6; 12 bases align to TRBD1. V was clipped by 3 bases and J by 14 bases; unmatched bases: 14. CDR1 is MRHNA and CDR2 is SNTAGT in the germline V gene. The CDR3 sequence is 17 residues long. In DNA form, the CDR3 reads TGTGCCAGCAGTGAGGGCCCTGGGGACAGGGGGCGCAAGGCCCTCCACTTT. Protein: CASSEGPGDRGRKALHF.

CDR3 in amino acids: CATSRAGGTVGTQYF. Here the CDR3 DNA reads TGTGCCACCAGCAGAGCAGGGGGCACGGTTGGGACCCAGTACTTC. The chain combines TRBV15 with TRBJ2-5; 8 bases are shared with TRBD1. With V trimmed by 1 base and J by 7 bases, 8 bases remained unmatched. Germline V gene lookup returns CDR1 LNHNV and CDR2 YYDKDF (reference sequence). The CDR3 length is 15 residues.

In its sample, this clone was seen once. This chain links TRBV27 with TRBJ2-2; possibly TRBD1 for D (5 bases). CDR3 size: 17 residues. Germline V gene lookup returns CDR1 MNHEY and CDR2 SMNVEV (reference sequence). The V gene lost 6 bases and the J gene lost 1 base, with 18 bases spanning the gap. The CDR3 DNA sequence: TGTGCCAGCAGGACAGCACCGAACTTATGGAACACCGGGGAGCTGTTTTTT. This sequence encodes CASRTAPNLWNTGELFF.

This rearrangement joins TRBV9 to TRBJ1-3, with a tentative D call TRBD1 (6 bases). Germline V CDR1 and CDR2: SGDLS, YYNGEE. The CDR3 has 16 residues. V was trimmed by 3 bases and J by 0 bases, leaving 13 bases between them. CDR3 region: CASSAQGSTSGNTIYF. The CDR3 nucleotides read TGTGCCAGCAGCGCCCAGGGGTCGACCTCTGGAAACACCATATATTTT.

This sequence joins TRBV3-1 (or the pseudogene TRBV3-2) and TRBJ2-5, with 11 bases aligning to TRBD1. CDR3 size: 14 residues. Trimming took 3 bases from V and 9 from J; bases not matched to a gene: 6. The germline V gene encodes CDR1 LGHDT and CDR2 YNNKEL (reference sequence). The CDR3 DNA sequence: TGTGCCAGCAGCCAGGGGACAGGGGGGACGTCCCAGTACTTC. Its translation: CASSQGTGGTSQYF.

This clone has only a few counts. The gene calls are TRBV5-1 and TRBJ2-7; D is perhaps TRBD2 (5 bases). The V gene's germline CDR1 is SGHRS and CDR2 YFSETQ. V was clipped by 0 bases and J by 6 bases, with 16 bases between them. This CDR3 comprises 15 residues. In DNA, the CDR3 is TGCGCCAGCAGCTTGGGGGCGGCAACCGGACTCGAGCAGTACTTC. As protein: CASSLGAATGLEQYF.

This clone was observed a single time. The chain uses TRBV5-4 and TRBJ1-6, with a tentative D call TRBD1 (6 bases). Trimming took 0 bases from V and 10 from J, leaving 11 bases between them. From germline, CDR1 is SGHNT and CDR2 YYREEE (reference sequence). The CDR3 is made up of 14 amino acids. CDR3: CASSLEQGNSPLHF. The CDR3 region has the DNA TGTGCCAGCAGCTTGGAACAGGGTAACTCACCCCTCCACTTT.

The rearrangement links TRBV7-2 to TRBJ2-7, with D perhaps matching TRBD1 (7 bases). Trimming pared 5 bases from V and 0 bases from J, leaving 14 bases between. The CDR3 runs 15 residues. CDR1 is SGHTA and CDR2 is FQGNSA in the germline V gene. CDR3 coding DNA: TGTGCCAGCAGCCTTAGCGGACAGGCCTCCTACGAGCAGTACTTC. This gives the protein CASSLSGQASYEQYF.

J is TRBJ1-5 and V is TRBV19; 7 bases fit TRBD1. This CDR3 contains 17 residues. Germline V gene data show CDR1 as LNHDA and CDR2 as SQIVND (reference sequence). Unmatched junction bases numbered 10, after V lost 5 bases and J lost 0 bases. In nucleotides, the CDR3 is TGTGCCAGTAGTGGCGGGACAGCTTCAAATAGCAATCAGCCCCAGCATTTT. It encodes CASSGGTASNSNQPQHF.

The rearrangement uses TRBV7-3 and TRBJ2-6, with D maybe TRBD1 (6 bases). Germline V gene data show CDR1 as SGHTA and CDR2 as FQGTGA. The CDR3 covers 15 residues. Trimming took off 3 bases at V and 1 base at J, with 7 bases between the two ends. CDR3: CASSFTGSGANVLTF. The CDR3 DNA follows: TGTGCCAGCAGCTTCACAGGGTCTGGGGCCAACGTCCTGACTTTC.

Here the CDR3 DNA reads TGTGCCACGAGCTCCCCGACAGGCTCCTACAATGAGCAGTTCTTC. Translation gives CATSSPTGSYNEQFF. The chain is built from TRBV28 and TRBJ2-1, with D perhaps TRBD1 (6 bases). The V end lost 10 bases, the J end lost 0 bases, and 16 bases lay between the germline ends. In germline, CDR1 is MDHEN, CDR2 SYDVKM. The CDR3 covers 15 residues.